This T cell receptor (beta chain) was captured by sequencing in a study of blood T cell repertoires in COVID-19. Profiled with immunoSEQ multiplex PCR; TCRdb holds only in-frame clones, not every one. Of about 240,000 clones in the sample, 86% are singletons; the top ten hold approximately 10%. The V end lost 1 base, the J end lost 3 bases, and 6 bases lay between the germline ends. The length of the CDR3 is 13 residues. Germline loops: CDR1 KGHDR, CDR2 SFDVKD. Seattle cases were enrolled at active infection and followed longitudinally. The chain is built from TRBV24-1 and TRBJ2-7; D possibly corresponds to TRBD1 (6 bases). Material for sequencing was peripheral blood. The source of this sequence is a woman between 45 and 65 years old with COVID-19, enrolled during active disease. CDR3 residues: CATSDLQGYEQYF. CDR3 nucleotide sequence: TGTGCCACCAGTGATTTACAGGGCTACGAGCAGTACTTC.